This TCR beta chain comes out of a study of blood T cell repertoires in COVID-19. The length of the CDR3 is 16 residues. Looked up from germline, CDR1 is SGHNT and CDR2 is YYREEE (reference sequence). V was trimmed by 4 bases and J by 4 bases, leaving 20 bases between them. The study recruited people aged about 18 to 89 years across approximately 24 US areas. Participants were placed into cohorts based on the clinical history they reported. Per the original methods: From reference gene primer amplification, estimates of nucleated cell counts were derived. Clones were sequenced by immunoSEQ multiplex PCR, and TCRdb holds only the in-frame ones, with some missing. V and J calls and clone size follow that table, whereas D and trimming were derived from the DNA. The data contain 300,000 to 400,000 clones, approximately 83% of them singletons.

The chain links TRBV5-4 to TRBJ1-1; D is perhaps TRBD1 (5 bases). Sequenced: PBMCs or T cells enriched from blood (not recorded which). The receptor's source is a middle-aged woman with acute COVID-19. The CDR3 sequence: CASSPGTGAGGTEAFF. The CDR3 nucleotides are TGTGCCAGCAGCCCTGGGACTGGGGCGGGGGGCACTGAAGCTTTCTTT.